This entry concerns a single T cell receptor (beta chain). What it binds is unknown. These data belong to a study of OX40 agonist ivuxolimab in advanced cancers. In the study overall: Three patients, one with hepatocellular carcinoma and two with cutaneous melanoma, achieved partial responses. Study-wide results and caveats: The study found that CD8+ T cells averaged more expanded clones than CD4+.

TCRdb's copy holds only in-frame clones and misses some; the assay was immunoSEQ multiplex PCR. The sample consists of about 93,000 clones, over 75% of them appearing once. Germline V lookup: CDR1 SGHRS, CDR2 YFSETQ. The CDR3 has 15 amino acids. V was cut by 4 bases and J by 2 bases, with 16 bases left in between. This clonotype originated in an adult with an advanced solid tumor such as melanoma, head and neck, liver or kidney cancer. This chain uses TRBV5-1 with TRBJ2-7; unclear D gene. The material sequenced was CD4+ or CD8+ T cells sorted from blood, taken in a trial of the OX40 agonist ivuxolimab. CDR3 DNA sequence: TGCGCCAGCAGCCCACCTAGGGTAGCAGCCTACGAGCAGTACTTC. It is translated as CASSPPRVAAYEQYF.